Below, one TCR beta chain is given with its context. Its antigen is unknown. The time point is: peripheral blood 6 weeks after treatment start. This record comes from a study of PD-L1 blockade in urothelial cancer. Study details: Between 0 and 3 chemotherapy regimens preceded treatment for each patient. Broader study findings: By 3 weeks, tumor-associated blood clones had expanded more in durable-benefit patients.

From germline, CDR1 is LNHDA and CDR2 SQIVND (reference sequence). V lost 0 bases, J lost 0 bases, and 9 bases lay in between. There are 16 residues in the CDR3. Data came from immunoSEQ multiplex PCR; TCRdb stores just in-frame clones and leaves some out. The data show about 110,000 clones, less than 95% seen once. The chain has TRBV19 and TRBJ1-3; D ambiguous. The receptor comes from a man aged 60 to 69 with urothelial cancer. The sequenced sample was PBMCs, obtained around atezolizumab (anti-PD-L1) treatment. The CDR3 coding sequence is TGTGCCAGTAGTATAGATGACACCGGCTCTGGAAACACCATATATTTT. This gives the protein CASSIDDTGSGNTIYF.